This TCR beta chain was captured in a study of blood T cells in healthy people across ages. Study details: Per two T cells, about one barcoded beta molecule was captured through template switching.

Findings and caveats of the study: Relative to aged donors, long-lived donors carried more naive CD4+ cells and displayed higher diversity.

This clonotype was seen a few times. What it binds is not known. Primers used in a second PCR of about 7 to 11 cycles were a sample-barcoded 5' primer and a J-beta primer mix. TCRdb re-analysed the 5' RACE reads in MiXCR, keeping a single row per CDR3 protein. The data hold some 890,000 distinct CDR3 sequences, with almost 30% observed a single time. A further study also used this sample, focusing on T cells of mothers and their children.

Sequences were obtained from blood. The TCR sequence derives from a woman aged 40 to 50 in good health.

The CDR3 loop reads CSASRLAGQVYF. The CDR3 coding sequence is TGCAGTGCAAGTAGACTAGCCGGGCAAGTGTACTTC. This chain joins TRBV20-1 and TRBJ2-5; 7 bases align to TRBD2. V lost 6 bases to trimming and J lost 13 bases; unmatched junction nucleotides: 14. CDR3 size: 12 residues. Germline-derived CDR1 and CDR2 are DFQATT and SNEGSKA (reference sequence).